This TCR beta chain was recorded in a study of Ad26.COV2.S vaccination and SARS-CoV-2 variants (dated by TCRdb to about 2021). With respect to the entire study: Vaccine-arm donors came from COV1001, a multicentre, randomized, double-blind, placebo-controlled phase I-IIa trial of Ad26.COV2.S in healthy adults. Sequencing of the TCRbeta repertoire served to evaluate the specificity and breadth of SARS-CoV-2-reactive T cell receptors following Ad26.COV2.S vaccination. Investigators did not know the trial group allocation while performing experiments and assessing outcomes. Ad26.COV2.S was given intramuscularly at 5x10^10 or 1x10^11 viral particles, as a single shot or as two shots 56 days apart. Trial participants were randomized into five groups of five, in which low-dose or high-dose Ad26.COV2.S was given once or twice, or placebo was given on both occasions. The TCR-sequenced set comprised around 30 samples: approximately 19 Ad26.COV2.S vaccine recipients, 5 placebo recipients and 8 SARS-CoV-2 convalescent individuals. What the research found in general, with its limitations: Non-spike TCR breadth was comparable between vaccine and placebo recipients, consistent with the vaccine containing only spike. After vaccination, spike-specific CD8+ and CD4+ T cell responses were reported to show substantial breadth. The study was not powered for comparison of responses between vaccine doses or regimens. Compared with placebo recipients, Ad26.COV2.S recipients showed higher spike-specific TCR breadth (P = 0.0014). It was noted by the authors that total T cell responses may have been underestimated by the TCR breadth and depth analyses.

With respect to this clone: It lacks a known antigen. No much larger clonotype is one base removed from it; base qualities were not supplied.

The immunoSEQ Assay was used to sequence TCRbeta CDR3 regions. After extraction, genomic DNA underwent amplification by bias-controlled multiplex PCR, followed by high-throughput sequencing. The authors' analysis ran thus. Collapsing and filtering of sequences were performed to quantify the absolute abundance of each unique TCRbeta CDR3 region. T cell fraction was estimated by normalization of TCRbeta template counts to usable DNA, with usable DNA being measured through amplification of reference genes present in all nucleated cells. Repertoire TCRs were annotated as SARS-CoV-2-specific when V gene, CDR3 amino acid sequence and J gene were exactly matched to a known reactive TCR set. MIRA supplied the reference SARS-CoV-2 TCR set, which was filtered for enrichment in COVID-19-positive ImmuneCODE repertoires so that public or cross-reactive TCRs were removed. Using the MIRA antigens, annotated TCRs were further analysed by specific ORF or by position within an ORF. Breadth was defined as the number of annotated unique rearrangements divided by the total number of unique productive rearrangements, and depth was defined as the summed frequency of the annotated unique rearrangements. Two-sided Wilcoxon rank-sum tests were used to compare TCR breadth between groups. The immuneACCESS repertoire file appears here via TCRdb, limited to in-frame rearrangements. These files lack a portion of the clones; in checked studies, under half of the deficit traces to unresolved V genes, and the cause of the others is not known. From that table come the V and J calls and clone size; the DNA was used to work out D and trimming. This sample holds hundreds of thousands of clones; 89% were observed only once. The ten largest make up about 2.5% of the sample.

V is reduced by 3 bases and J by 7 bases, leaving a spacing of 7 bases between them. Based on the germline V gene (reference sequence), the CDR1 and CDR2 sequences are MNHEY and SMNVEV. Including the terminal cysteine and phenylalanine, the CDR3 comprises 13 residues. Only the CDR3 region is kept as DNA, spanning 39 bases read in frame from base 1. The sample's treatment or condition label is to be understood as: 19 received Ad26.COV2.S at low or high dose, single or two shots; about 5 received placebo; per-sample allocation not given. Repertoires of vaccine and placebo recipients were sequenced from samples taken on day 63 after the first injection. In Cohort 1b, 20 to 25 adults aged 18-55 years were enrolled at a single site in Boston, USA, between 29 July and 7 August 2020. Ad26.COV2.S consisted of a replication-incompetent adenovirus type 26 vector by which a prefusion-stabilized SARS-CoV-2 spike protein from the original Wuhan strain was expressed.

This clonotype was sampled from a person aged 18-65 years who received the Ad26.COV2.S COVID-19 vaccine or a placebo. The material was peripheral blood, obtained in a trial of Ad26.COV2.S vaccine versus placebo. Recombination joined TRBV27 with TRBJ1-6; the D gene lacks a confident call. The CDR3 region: CASSFTGNSPLHF. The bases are TGTGCCAGCAGTTTTACTGGGAATTCACCCCTCCACTTT.